A single TCR beta chain is shown here with its context. This sample was included in a study of control samples from healthy donors and cancer patients. The method was immunoSEQ multiplex PCR; TCRdb's version includes in-frame clones alone and lacks a portion of them. Among 75,000 to 90,000 clones, around 90% were seen once, and the ten largest hold about 9.5%. This clonotype was sampled from a woman aged 45-60 years with colorectal cancer. The sequenced sample consisted of PBMCs.

CDR3 amino acids: CATSDSGLGTDTQYF. The CDR3 DNA follows: TGTGCCACCAGTGATTCCGGGCTGGGCACAGATACGCAGTATTTT. The rearrangement uses TRBV24-1 and TRBJ2-3; D remains unclear. Looked up from germline, CDR1 is KGHDR and CDR2 is SFDVKD. The CDR3 extends over 15 amino acids. Trimming shortened V by 2 bases and J by 1 base, and 9 bases separated the two germline ends.